One T cell receptor (beta chain) is described in this entry. This record belongs to a study of blood T cell repertoires in COVID-19. Study at large: Researchers got acute and convalescent COVID-19 samples from the United States, Italy and Spain.

Followed over time, Seattle patients had been enrolled while infection was active. The assay was immunoSEQ multiplex PCR, and TCRdb's table has in-frame clones only and misses some. The table includes about 69,000 clones, under 90% detected once. The V segment lost 7 bases and the J segment 8 bases; nucleotides outside the gene matches: 7. The CDR3 runs to 13 residues. The sample was peripheral blood. The sequence was obtained from a man in his fifties with COVID-19, enrolled during active disease. The chain employs TRBV12-3 or TRBV12-4 and TRBJ1-2; TRBD1 matches at 10 bases. CDR3 DNA: TGTGCCAGCACCCAGACAGGGGGCCACGGCTACACCTTC. It yields the protein CASTQTGGHGYTF.